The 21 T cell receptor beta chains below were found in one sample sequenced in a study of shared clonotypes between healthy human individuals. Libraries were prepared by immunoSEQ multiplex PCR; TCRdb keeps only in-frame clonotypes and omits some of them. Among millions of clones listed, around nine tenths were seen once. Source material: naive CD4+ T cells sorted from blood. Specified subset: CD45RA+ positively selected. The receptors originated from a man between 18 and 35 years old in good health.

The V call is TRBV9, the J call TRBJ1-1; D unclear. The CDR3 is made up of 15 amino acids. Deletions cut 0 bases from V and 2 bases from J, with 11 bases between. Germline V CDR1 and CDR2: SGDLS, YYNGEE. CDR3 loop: CASSVGGNLNTEAFF. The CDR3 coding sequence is TGTGCCAGCAGCGTAGGAGGAAACCTCAACACTGAAGCTTTCTTT.

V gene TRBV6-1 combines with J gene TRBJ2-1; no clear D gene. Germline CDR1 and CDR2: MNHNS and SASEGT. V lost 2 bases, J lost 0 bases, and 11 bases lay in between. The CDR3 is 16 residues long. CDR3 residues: CASSEMVTSSYNEQFF. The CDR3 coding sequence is TGTGCCAGCAGTGAAATGGTAACCAGCTCCTACAATGAGCAGTTCTTC.

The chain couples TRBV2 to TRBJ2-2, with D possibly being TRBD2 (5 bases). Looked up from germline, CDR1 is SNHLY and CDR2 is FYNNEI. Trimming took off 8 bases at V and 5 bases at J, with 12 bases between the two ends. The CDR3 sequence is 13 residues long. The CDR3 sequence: CASSSGGTGELFF. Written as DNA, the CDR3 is TGTGCCAGCTCCTCCGGCGGGACCGGGGAGCTGTTTTTT.

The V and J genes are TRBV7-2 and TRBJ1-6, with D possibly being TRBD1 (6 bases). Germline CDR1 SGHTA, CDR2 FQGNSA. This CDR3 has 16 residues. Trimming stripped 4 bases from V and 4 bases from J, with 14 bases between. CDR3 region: CASSSQGGTYNSPLHF. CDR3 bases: TGTGCCAGCAGCTCACAGGGTGGGACTTATAATTCACCCCTCCACTTT.

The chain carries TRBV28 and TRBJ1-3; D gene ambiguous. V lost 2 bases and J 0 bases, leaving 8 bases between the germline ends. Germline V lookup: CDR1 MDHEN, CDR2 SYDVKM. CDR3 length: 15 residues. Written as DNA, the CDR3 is TGTGCCAGCAGTTTACGGGGTGACTCTGGAAACACCATATATTTT. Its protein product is CASSLRGDSGNTIYF.

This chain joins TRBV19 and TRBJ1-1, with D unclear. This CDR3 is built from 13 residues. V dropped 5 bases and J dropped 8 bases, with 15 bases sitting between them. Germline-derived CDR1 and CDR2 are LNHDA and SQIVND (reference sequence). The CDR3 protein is CASSSGRSREAFF. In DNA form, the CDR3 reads TGTGCCAGTAGTTCTGGACGCTCACGAGAAGCTTTCTTT. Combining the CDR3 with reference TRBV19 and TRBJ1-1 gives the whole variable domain DGGITQSPKYLFRKEGQNVTLSCEQNLNHDAMYWYRQDPGQGLRLIYYSQIVNDFQKGDIAEGYSVSREKKESFPLTVTSAQKNPTAFYLCASSSGRSREAFFGQGTRLTVV.

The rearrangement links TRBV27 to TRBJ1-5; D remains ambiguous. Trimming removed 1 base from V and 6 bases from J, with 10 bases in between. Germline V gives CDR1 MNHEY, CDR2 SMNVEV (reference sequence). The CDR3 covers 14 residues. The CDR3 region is CASSLFRGGQPQHF. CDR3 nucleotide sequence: TGTGCCAGCAGTTTATTTCGCGGAGGTCAGCCCCAGCATTTT.

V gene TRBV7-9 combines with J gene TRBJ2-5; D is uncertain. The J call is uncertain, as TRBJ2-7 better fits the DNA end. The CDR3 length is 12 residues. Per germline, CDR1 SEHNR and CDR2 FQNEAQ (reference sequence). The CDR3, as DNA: TGTGCCAGCAGCTATGGGTCCTACGAGCAGTACTTC. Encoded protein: CASSYGSYEQYF.

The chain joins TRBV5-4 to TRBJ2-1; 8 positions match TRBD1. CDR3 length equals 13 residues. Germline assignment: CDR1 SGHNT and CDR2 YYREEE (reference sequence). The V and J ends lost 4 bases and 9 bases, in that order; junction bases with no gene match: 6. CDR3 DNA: TGTGCCAGCAGCACAATCGACAGGGGTGAGCAGTTCTTC. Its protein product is CASSTIDRGEQFF.

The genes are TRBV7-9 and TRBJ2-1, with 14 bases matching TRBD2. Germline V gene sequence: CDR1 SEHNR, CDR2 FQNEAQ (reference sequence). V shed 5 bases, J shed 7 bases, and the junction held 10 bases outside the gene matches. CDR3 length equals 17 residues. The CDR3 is CASSPRLAGGPQNEQFF. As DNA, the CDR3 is TGTGCCAGCAGCCCTAGACTAGCGGGGGGGCCTCAGAATGAGCAGTTCTTC.

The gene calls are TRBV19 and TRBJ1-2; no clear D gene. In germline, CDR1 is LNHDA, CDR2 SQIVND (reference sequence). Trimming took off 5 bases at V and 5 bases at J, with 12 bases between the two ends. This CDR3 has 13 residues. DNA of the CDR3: TGTGCCAGTAGTTTTCCGGGTTCTTATGGCTACACCTTC. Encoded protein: CASSFPGSYGYTF.

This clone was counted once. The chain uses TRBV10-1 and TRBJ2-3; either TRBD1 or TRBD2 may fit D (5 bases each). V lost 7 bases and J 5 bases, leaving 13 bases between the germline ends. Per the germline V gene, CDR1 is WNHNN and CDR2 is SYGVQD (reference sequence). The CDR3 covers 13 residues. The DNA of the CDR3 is TGCGCCAGCACTAGGGACGGGCAAGATACGCAGTATTTT. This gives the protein CASTRDGQDTQYF.

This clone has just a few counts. The CDR3 DNA follows: TGTGCCAGCAGCTGGGGACAGGGGGCAGAGCGGTCACCCCTCCACTTT. Translated: CASSWGQGAERSPLHF. J is TRBJ1-6 and V is TRBV5-4; 12 positions match TRBD1. The germline V gene encodes CDR1 SGHNT and CDR2 YYREEE (reference sequence). The V gene end was trimmed by 3 bases and the J gene end by 10 bases; junction bases not matched to a gene: 8. The CDR3 runs to 16 residues.

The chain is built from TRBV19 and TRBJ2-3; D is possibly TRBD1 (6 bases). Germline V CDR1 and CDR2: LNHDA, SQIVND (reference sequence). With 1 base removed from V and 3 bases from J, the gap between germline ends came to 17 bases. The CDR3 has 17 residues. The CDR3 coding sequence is TGTGCCAGTAGTATAGGATCAGGGGTGGAATGGACAGATACGCAGTATTTT. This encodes CASSIGSGVEWTDTQYF.

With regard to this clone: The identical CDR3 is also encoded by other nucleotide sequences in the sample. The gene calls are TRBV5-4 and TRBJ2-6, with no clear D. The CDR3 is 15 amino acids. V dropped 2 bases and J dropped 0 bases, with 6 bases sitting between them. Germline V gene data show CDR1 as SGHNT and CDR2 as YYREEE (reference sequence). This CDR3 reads CASSLRSSGANVLTF. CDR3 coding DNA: TGTGCCAGCAGCTTAAGGAGCTCTGGGGCCAACGTCCTGACTTTC.

This chain's CDR3 is CASSTVSATFSYNEQFF. The CDR3 nucleotides read TGTGCCAGCAGCACCGTTTCAGCGACTTTCTCCTACAATGAGCAGTTCTTC. The V gene is TRBV7-2, the J gene TRBJ2-1; D remains ambiguous. Germline CDR1 SGHTA, CDR2 FQGNSA. Trimming cost V 5 bases and J 0 bases, with 17 bases left between them. This CDR3 has 17 amino acids.

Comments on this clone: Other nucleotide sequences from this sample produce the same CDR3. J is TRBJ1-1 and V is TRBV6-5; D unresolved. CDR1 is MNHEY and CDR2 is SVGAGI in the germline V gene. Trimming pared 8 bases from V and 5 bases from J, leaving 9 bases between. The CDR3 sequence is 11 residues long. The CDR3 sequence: CASGRGTEAFF. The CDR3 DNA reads TGTGCCAGCGGCCGCGGGACTGAAGCTTTCTTT.

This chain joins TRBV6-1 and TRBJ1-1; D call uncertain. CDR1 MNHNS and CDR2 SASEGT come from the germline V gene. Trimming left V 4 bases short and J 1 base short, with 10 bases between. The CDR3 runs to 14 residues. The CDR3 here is CASSAHSSNTEAFF. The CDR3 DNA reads TGTGCCAGCAGTGCTCACAGCTCGAACACTGAAGCTTTCTTT.

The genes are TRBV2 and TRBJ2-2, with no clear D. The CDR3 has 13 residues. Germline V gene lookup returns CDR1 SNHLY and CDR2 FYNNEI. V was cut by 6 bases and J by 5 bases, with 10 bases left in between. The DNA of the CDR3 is TGTGCCAGCAGACGAACAAGGACCGGGGAGCTGTTTTTT. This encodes CASRRTRTGELFF.

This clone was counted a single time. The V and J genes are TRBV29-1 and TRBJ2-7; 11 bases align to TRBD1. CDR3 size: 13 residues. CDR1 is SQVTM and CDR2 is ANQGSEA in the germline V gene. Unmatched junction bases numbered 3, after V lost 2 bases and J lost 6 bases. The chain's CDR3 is CSVESDRGREQYF. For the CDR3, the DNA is TGCAGCGTTGAATCGGACAGGGGGCGCGAGCAGTACTTC.

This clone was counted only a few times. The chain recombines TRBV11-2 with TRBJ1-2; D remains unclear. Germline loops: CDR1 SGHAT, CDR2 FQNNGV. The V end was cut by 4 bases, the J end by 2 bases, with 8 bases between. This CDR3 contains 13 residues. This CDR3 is CASSSTPNYGYTF. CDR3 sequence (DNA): TGTGCCAGCAGCTCGACGCCGAACTATGGCTACACCTTC.